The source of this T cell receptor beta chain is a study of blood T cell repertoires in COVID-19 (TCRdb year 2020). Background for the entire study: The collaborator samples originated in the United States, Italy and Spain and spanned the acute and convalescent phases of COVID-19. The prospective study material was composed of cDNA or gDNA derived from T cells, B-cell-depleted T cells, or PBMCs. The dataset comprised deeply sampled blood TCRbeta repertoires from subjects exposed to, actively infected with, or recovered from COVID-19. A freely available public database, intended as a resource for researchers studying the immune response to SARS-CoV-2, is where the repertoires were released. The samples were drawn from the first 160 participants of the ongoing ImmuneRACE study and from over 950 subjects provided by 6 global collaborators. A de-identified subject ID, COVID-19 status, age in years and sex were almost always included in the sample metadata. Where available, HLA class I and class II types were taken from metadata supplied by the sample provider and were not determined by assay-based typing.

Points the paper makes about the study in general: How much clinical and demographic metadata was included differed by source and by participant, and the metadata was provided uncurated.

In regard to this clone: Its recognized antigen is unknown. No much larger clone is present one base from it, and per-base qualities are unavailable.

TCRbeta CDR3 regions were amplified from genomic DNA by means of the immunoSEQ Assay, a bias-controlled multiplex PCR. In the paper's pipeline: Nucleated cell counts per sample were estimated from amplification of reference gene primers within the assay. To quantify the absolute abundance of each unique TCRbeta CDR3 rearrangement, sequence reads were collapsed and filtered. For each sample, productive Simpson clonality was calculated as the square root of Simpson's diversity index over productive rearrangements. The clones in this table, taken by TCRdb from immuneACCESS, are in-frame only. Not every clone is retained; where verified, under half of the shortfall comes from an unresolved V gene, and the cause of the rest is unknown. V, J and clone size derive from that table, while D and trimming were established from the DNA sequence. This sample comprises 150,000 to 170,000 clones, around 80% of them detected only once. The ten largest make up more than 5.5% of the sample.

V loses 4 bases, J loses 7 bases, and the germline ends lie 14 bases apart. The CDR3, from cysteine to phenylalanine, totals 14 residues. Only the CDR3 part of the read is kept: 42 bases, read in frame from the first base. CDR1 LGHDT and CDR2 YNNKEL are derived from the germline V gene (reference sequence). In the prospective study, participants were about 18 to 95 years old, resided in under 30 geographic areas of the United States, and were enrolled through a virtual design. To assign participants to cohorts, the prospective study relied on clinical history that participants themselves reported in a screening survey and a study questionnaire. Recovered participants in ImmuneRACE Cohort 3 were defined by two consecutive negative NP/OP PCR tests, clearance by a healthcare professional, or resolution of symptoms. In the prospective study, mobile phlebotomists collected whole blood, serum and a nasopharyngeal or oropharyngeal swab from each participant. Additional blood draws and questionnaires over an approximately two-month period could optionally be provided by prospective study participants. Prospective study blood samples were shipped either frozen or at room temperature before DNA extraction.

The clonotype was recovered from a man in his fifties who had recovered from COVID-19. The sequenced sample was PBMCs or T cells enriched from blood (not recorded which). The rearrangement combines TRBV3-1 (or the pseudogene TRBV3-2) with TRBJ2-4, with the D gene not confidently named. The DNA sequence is TGTGCCAGCAGCCGAGAGACGCGGCGGAACATTCAGTACTTC. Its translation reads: CASSRETRRNIQYF.